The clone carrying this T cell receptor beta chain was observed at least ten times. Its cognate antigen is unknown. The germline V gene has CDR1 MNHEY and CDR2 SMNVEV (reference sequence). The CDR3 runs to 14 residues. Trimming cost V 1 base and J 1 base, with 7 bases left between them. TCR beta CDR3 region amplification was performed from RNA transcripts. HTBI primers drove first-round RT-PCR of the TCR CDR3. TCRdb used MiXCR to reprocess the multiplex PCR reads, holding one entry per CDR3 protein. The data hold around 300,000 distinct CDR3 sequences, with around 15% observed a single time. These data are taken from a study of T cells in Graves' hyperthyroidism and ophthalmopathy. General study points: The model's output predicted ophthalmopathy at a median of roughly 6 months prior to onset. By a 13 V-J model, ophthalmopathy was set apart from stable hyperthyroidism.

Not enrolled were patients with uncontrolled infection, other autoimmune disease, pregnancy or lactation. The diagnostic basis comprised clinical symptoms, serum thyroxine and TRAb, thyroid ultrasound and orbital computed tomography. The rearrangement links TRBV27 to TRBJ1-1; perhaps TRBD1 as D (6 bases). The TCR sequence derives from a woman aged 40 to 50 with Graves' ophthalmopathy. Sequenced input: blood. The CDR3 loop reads CASSLYRANTEAFF. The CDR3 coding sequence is TGTGCCAGCAGTTTATACAGGGCGAACACTGAAGCTTTCTTT.